These 6 T cell receptor beta chains were all obtained from the same sample, sequenced in a study of blood T cells in healthy people across ages. Through a sample-barcoded 5' primer and a J-beta primer mix, a second PCR was run for roughly 7 to 12 cycles. Via MiXCR, TCRdb re-called the 5' RACE reads, giving one row per CDR3 protein. This repertoire shows nearly 1 million distinct CDR3 sequences, roughly 51% found once; its top ten account for about 22%. The sample taken for sequencing was blood. The receptors were gathered from a woman between 55 and 75 years old in good health.

The chain combines TRBV6-2 or TRBV6-3 with TRBJ2-5; 7 bases match TRBD1. The V gene end was trimmed by 6 bases and the J gene end by 2 bases; junction bases not matched to a gene: 6. Germline loops: CDR1 MNHEY, CDR2 SVGEGT. The CDR3 has 14 amino acids. For the CDR3, the DNA is TGTGCCAGCAGATGGGTGGGACAGCAAGAGACCCAGTACTTC. Its protein product is CASRWVGQQETQYF.

The chain recombines TRBV20-1 with TRBJ2-1; D may be TRBD2 (5 bases). V was cut by 4 bases and J by 8 bases, with 21 bases left in between. This CDR3 spans 15 amino acids. The germline gives CDR1 DFQATT, CDR2 SNEGSKA (reference sequence). The CDR3 reads CSAISPWGASYEQFF. CDR3 bases: TGCAGTGCTATCTCCCCTTGGGGAGCAAGCTATGAGCAGTTCTTC.

As regards this clonotype: No DNA is shown, since the ends of the CDR3 on it are uncertain; the CDR3 is the one TCRdb lists. The chain's CDR3 is CSVGQGSAYELYF. V gene TRBV29-1 combines with J gene TRBJ2-5; whether TRBD1, the table's D call, matches the DNA was not checked. From its first to its last residue, the CDR3 has 13 amino acids. The V gene's germline CDR1 is SQVTM and CDR2 ANQGSEA.

The V gene is TRBV20-1, the J gene TRBJ2-5, with a weak D call TRBD2 (6 bases). The CDR3 contains 14 residues. V lost 7 bases to trimming and J lost 2 bases, with 17 bases between them. CDR1 DFQATT and CDR2 SNEGSKA come from the germline V gene (reference sequence). The CDR3 loop reads CSGRLGVWQETQYF. CDR3 DNA sequence: TGCAGTGGCCGACTAGGGGTTTGGCAAGAGACCCAGTACTTC.

This sequence joins TRBV11-2 and TRBJ2-7, with TRBD1 matching over 7 bases. Germline V gives CDR1 SGHAT, CDR2 FQNNGV. This CDR3 spans 15 amino acids. V lost 5 bases, J lost 3 bases, and 10 bases stayed unmatched. CDR3 region: CASSQYRGFLYEQYF. Here the CDR3 DNA reads TGTGCCAGCAGCCAATACAGGGGCTTCCTCTACGAGCAGTACTTC.

This sequence joins TRBV20-1 and TRBJ1-2; TRBD1 matches 9 bases. V lost 4 bases to trimming and J lost 5 bases; unmatched junction nucleotides: 2. The CDR3 has 12 residues. The germline V gene encodes CDR1 DFQATT and CDR2 SNEGSKA (reference sequence). CDR3 loop: CSATQGAYGYTF. The CDR3 nucleotides read TGCAGTGCTACACAGGGGGCTTATGGCTACACCTTC.